This T cell receptor (beta chain) was sequenced during a study of T cells in Graves' hyperthyroidism and ophthalmopathy (dated by TCRdb to between 2018 and 2020). General notes on the study: Peripheral blood samples were taken at the time of initial diagnosis, prior to any treatment. According to the paper, TCR Vbeta CDR3 sequencing was carried out on approximately 140 peripheral blood samples, which came from under 50 ophthalmopathy, 75 or so hyperthyroidism and roughly 17 progressor patients. The 100 or so discovery patients were divided at random into training and test sets in a 7:3 ratio. After sampling, hyperthyroidism patients received methimazole starting at 30 mg daily, and ophthalmopathy patients received high-dose intravenous methylprednisolone. A discovery cohort of about 96 patients, about 44 with Graves' ophthalmopathy and over 55 with stable Graves' hyperthyroidism, was used to find distinguishing TCR V-J signatures. Prospective prediction of ophthalmopathy was tested in an independent validation cohort consisting of roughly 19 hyperthyroidism patients and more than 15 patients who later progressed to ophthalmopathy. Thyroid tissue and blood T-cell repertoires from several Graves' hyperthyroidism patients were also compared in the study. On the study overall, not on this receptor specifically: A 13 V-J signature model separated ophthalmopathy from stable hyperthyroidism, with nearly 90% sensitivity and 81.08% specificity in cross-validation and 80%/75% in testing. During validation, the model predicted progression to ophthalmopathy a median of around 7 months ahead of onset, with roughly 65% sensitivity and roughly 75% specificity. Most expanded thyroid clonotypes (frequency above 0.001) were also found in blood, which suggests that blood repertoires may mirror thyroid immune responses. No statistical method was used to fix the sample size in advance, and group allocation was not hidden from the investigators.

Hyperthyroidism patients were aged 18 to 65 years and newly diagnosed, with disease duration of less than 2 months. Any patient with an uncontrolled infection, another autoimmune disease, pregnancy or lactation was excluded. Diagnoses were based on clinical symptoms, serum thyroxine and TRAb, thyroid ultrasound and orbital computed tomography. For progressor patients, blood was drawn at the first diagnosis of hyperthyroidism, before any ophthalmopathy symptoms had appeared. PBMCs were isolated from about 10 ml of fresh peripheral blood by Ficoll-Paque density gradient centrifugation. Patients classed as progressors first received a Graves' hyperthyroidism diagnosis and then went on to develop ophthalmopathy during follow-up. Total RNA was extracted using Trizol reagent, and RNA quality was assessed on an Agilent 2100 Bioanalyzer. Amplification of TCR beta CDR3 regions was carried out from RNA transcripts. A first-round RT-PCR of the TCR CDR3 used the HTBI primer set with the Qiagen OneStep RT-PCR kit. The libraries were constructed in a second round of multiplex PCR and then size-selected and purified. Libraries were sequenced paired-end with 100 bp reads on an Illumina HiSeq2000. Regarding the original processing steps: SOAPnuke was used to process the raw data, removing reads that contained adapters or uncalled bases, had a mean Phred below 15, or lacked an exact match to the constant primer or identifier. High-quality paired reads were merged with COPE v1.2.5, and unique nucleotide sequences were defined as clonotypes. Clonotypes were aligned to IMGT TRBV, TRBD and TRBJ reference segments using MiTCR v1.1. Only V-J combinations with frequency above 0.0001, covering about 99% of repertoires, were analysed. The TCS score was defined as F50 (clonal expansion) divided by E x V (chaos), with BLOSUM62-based TCRdist calculated between CDR3 peptides within each V-J. Welch's t-statistics and random forest reduced roughly 530 V-J features to some 14, which were used in a naive Bayes classifier (R e1071). TCRdb applied fastp at Q25 and MiXCR to the public reads, then kept only in-frame beta chains. Records with the same CDR3 protein are collapsed into one entry carrying the most frequent genes and DNA. What appears here as the V and J calls and clone size reflects TCRdb's work, not the paper's. This sample has roughly 360,000 distinct CDR3 sequences in its table, and roughly 13% of those were observed once. Clones ranked in the top ten supply more than 20% of the sample.

Compared with germline, V lacks 0 bases and J lacks 7 bases; bases without a gene match: 8. CDR1 LGHDT and CDR2 YNNKEL were looked up in the germline V gene (reference sequence). Spanning cysteine to phenylalanine, the CDR3 consists of 15 amino acids. Only the CDR3 region is kept as DNA, spanning 45 bases read in frame from base 1. This clonotype was seen at least ten times. The antigen it recognizes is unknown. The sample holds no much larger clone one base away, and base qualities are not on file. The sample was blood. The chain joins TRBV3-1 to TRBJ1-1, with 7 bases aligning to TRBD1. This TCR came from a man under 40 with Graves' hyperthyroidism that later progressed to Graves' ophthalmopathy. The CDR3 region has the sequence CASSQDYNRGNEAFF. The nucleotide sequence is given as TGTGCCAGCAGCCAAGATTATAACAGGGGAAATGAAGCTTTCTTT.